Listed below are T cell receptor beta chains from one sample, sequenced in a study of Ad26.COV2.S vaccination and SARS-CoV-2 variants. Generated by immunoSEQ multiplex PCR, the TCRdb table keeps only in-frame clones and is missing some. The table includes about 420,000 clones, 88% detected once. The sequenced sample was peripheral blood, obtained in a trial of Ad26.COV2.S vaccine versus placebo. The origin of the receptors is a person between 18 and 60 years old who received the Ad26.COV2.S COVID-19 vaccine or a placebo. The CDR3 runs from the conserved cysteine through the conserved F or W. D genes are given only for firm matches. Some rows mark clone size as missing; the rest say once, few, many or name a class of expanded clone.

>TRBJ1-3|TRBV2|.|.
TGTGCCAGCAGCGGACCGTTGGTACAGGATGGAAACACCATATATTTT
CASSGPLVQDGNTIYF
>TRBJ2-1|TRBV11-2|.|TRBD2
TGTGCCAGCAGCCTACGACTAGCGAAGACCTACAATGAGCAGTTCTTC
CASSLRLAKTYNEQFF
>TRBJ1-5|TRBV5-1|few|.
TGCGCCAGCAGCGGGAACAGAGATCAGCCCCAGCATTTT
CASSGNRDQPQHF
>TRBJ2-7|TRBV25-1|.|.
TGTGCCAGCGGCGGAGGGTTCAGTTACGAGCAGTACTTC
CASGGGFSYEQYF
>TRBJ2-7|TRBV25-1|.|.
TGTGCCAGCAGTGGATCCCCCAATTACGAGCAGTACTTC
CASSGSPNYEQYF
>TRBJ1-4|TRBV2|.|.
TGTGCCAGCAGATCCCCCGGACAGATAGCAACTAATGAAAAACTGTTTTTT
CASRSPGQIATNEKLFF
>TRBJ2-7|TRBV18|.|.
TGTGCCAGCTCACCGAGGACAGCCACCTACGAGCAGTACTTC
CASSPRTATYEQYF
>TRBJ2-1|TRBV28|.|TRBD2
TGTGCCAGCAGCCGGGACTATTCGATGGAGGAGCAGTTCTTC
CASSRDYSMEEQFF
>TRBJ1-2|TRBV28|.|.
TGTGCCAGCAAGAGGGGTGGCTACACCTTC
CASKRGGYTF
>TRBJ1-2|TRBV6-5|.|.
TGTGCCAGCAGTTACTTTGGGGGGCGCCCGGACTATGGCTACACCTTC
CASSYFGGRPDYGYTF
>TRBJ1-6|TRBV7-9|.|TRBD1
TGTGCCAGCAGCTCCCAGTGGGACAGGGGAAATTCACCCCTCCACTTT
CASSSQWDRGNSPLHF
>TRBJ2-5|TRBV28|.|TRBD1
TGTGCCAGCAGCCTCCACGAAGGGGGCCGGTTAGAGACCCAGTACTTC
CASSLHEGGRLETQYF
>TRBJ2-2|TRBV7-9|.|.
TGTGCCAGCAGCTTAAATAGCGTTCTCACCGGGGAGCTGTTTTTT
CASSLNSVLTGELFF
>TRBJ2-1|TRBV4-1|.|TRBD2
TGCGCCAGCAGCCAAGGGAGCGGGGGAGACTACAATGAGCAGTTCTTC
CASSQGSGGDYNEQFF
>TRBJ2-7|TRBV2|.|TRBD2
TGTGCCAGCAAGAGACGGGGGGAAACCTACGAGCAGTACTTC
CASKRRGETYEQYF
>TRBJ2-1|TRBV5-1|.|.
TGCGCCAGCAGCCACGCCGCCGGAAGCGAGCAGTTCTTC
CASSHAAGSEQFF
>TRBJ2-1|TRBV2|few|.
TGTGCCAGCAGGGGATTCGGGGATGAGCAGTTCTTC
CASRGFGDEQFF
>TRBJ2-1|TRBV9|.|.
TGTGCCAGCAGCGTAGGGAGGGGTATATCCTACAATGAGCAGTTCTTC
CASSVGRGISYNEQFF
>TRBJ2-3|TRBV21-1|.|.
TGTGCCAGCAGCAACGTCTGCGAGGGGGATAGTACAGATACGCAGTATTTT
CASSNVCEGDSTDTQYF
>TRBJ2-7|TRBV19|.|.
TGTGCCAGTAGTATCGGACAGATGGACTACGAGCAGTACTTC
CASSIGQMDYEQYF
>TRBJ1-4|TRBV30|.|.
TGTGCCTGGAGTGTCAGGGAGGCTGAAAAACTGTTTTTT
CAWSVREAEKLFF
>TRBJ1-5|TRBV2|.|.
TGTGCCAGCAGTGGACTGGAGGGCCCCTATAGCAATCAGCCCCAGCATTTT
CASSGLEGPYSNQPQHF
>TRBJ2-7|TRBV9|.|.
TGTGCCAGCAGCGTAGGGTCAGAGGCCTACGAGCAGTACTTC
CASSVGSEAYEQYF
>TRBJ2-1|TRBV10-2|.|.
TGCGCCAGCAGTGACGGTTATGGGACATCAGGTAACAATGAGCAGTTCTTC
CASSDGYGTSGNNEQFF
>TRBJ2-2|TRBV5-1|.|TRBD2
TGCGCCAGCAGTCCTCGGACTAGCGGGGGCCTCAACACCGGGGAGCTGTTTTTT
CASSPRTSGGLNTGELFF
>TRBJ1-5|TRBV6-5|once|.
TGTGCCAGCAGACTCGGACAGCATAGCAATCAGCCCCAGCATTTT
CASRLGQHSNQPQHF
>TRBJ2-2|TRBV29-1|.|TRBD1
TGCAGCGTTCGGGCAGGGGGCCTCGGGGAGCTGTTTTTT
CSVRAGGLGELFF
>TRBJ2-3|TRBV10-3|.|TRBD1
TGTGCCATCAGTTCCGGGACAGGGGTGGAAGATACGCAGTATTTT
CAISSGTGVEDTQYF
>TRBJ1-3|TRBV6-6|.|.
TGTGCCAGCAGGCGCGCGCCCCAGACCTCTGGAAACACCATATATTTT
CASRRAPQTSGNTIYF
>TRBJ1-1|TRBV7-9|.|.
TGTGCCAGCAGCTTAGTCGCGGCGAACACTGAAGCTTTCTTT
CASSLVAANTEAFF
>TRBJ2-5|TRBV7-2|.|.
TGTGCCAGCAGCTTAGTAGGGACTTCCCAAGAGACCCAGTACTTC
CASSLVGTSQETQYF
>TRBJ2-1|TRBV6-1|.|TRBD2
TGTGCCAGCAGTGAAGAACTAGCGGGGGATAGTGAGCAGTTCTTC
CASSEELAGDSEQFF
>TRBJ1-2|TRBV29-1|.|TRBD1
TGCAGCGGGGGGACAGGGGACTATGGCTACACCTTC
CSGGTGDYGYTF
>TRBJ1-5|TRBV19|.|TRBD1
TGTGCCAGTAGTGACAGGGTTAATCAGCCCCAGCATTTT
CASSDRVNQPQHF
>TRBJ1-4|TRBV29-1|.|.
TGCAGCGCTGGAGAATCAACTAATGAAAAACTGTTTTTT
CSAGESTNEKLFF
>TRBJ1-1|TRBV7-2|.|.
TGTGCCAGCAGCGGATGGGGGGGCGGCACTGAAGCTTTCTTT
CASSGWGGGTEAFF
>TRBJ2-2|TRBV30|.|.
TGTGCCTGGGGGGAGGACACCGGGGAGCTGTTTTTT
CAWGEDTGELFF
>TRBJ1-2|TRBV4-3|.|TRBD1
TGCGCCAGCAGCCAATCCGACGCCAGGGGGAGGAGTGGCTACACCTTC
CASSQSDARGRSGYTF
>TRBJ2-2|TRBV9|.|TRBD2
TGTGCCAGCAGCTCCCCGGGGGGGCAAGCCTCGATCCGTCCCGGGGAGCTGTTTTTT
CASSSPGGQASIRPGELFF
>TRBJ1-4|TRBV3-1/TRBV3-2|.|TRBD1
TGTGCCAGCAGCCAAGATAACCCCCCGACAGGGGGAAATGAAAAACTGTTTTTT
CASSQDNPPTGGNEKLFF
>TRBJ1-1|TRBV7-9|.|.
TGTGCCAGCAGCTTCATGGGGGGCGCAAGGATGAACACTGAAGCTTTCTTT
CASSFMGGARMNTEAFF
>TRBJ1-2|TRBV12-3/TRBV12-4|.|.
TGTGCCAGCAGTTTAGTTAATTCTAATGGCTACACCTTC
CASSLVNSNGYTF
>TRBJ2-7|TRBV28|.|.
TGTGCCAGCAGTTTAGTACAGGGCCGCGAGCAGTACTTC
CASSLVQGREQYF
>TRBJ1-5|TRBV25-1|.|.
TGTGCCAGCAGTGAGGGGACGGTGTATAGCAATCAGCCCCAGCATTTT
CASSEGTVYSNQPQHF
>TRBJ2-5|TRBV10-3|.|.
TGTGCCATCAGTGTTTCCGGGGGAGAACGAGAGACCCAGTACTTC
CAISVSGGERETQYF
>TRBJ1-1|TRBV19|.|.
TGTGCCAGTAGTATCTCACCCCCGAACACTGAAGCTTTCTTT
CASSISPPNTEAFF
>TRBJ2-3|TRBV4-2|.|.
TGTGCCAGCAGCCAAGATTGGGGGGGGGCCGATCTCAGTTACGATACGCAGTATTTT
CASSQDWGGADLSYDTQYF
>TRBJ1-6|TRBV19|.|TRBD1
TGTGCCAGTACCGGGACAGGGGATAACTATTCACCCCTCCACTTT
CASTGTGDNYSPLHF
>TRBJ2-7|TRBV28|.|.
TGTGCCAGCACCGGGACGTTGAGTTCCTACGAGCAGTACTTC
CASTGTLSSYEQYF
>TRBJ1-6|TRBV27|once|.
TGTGCCAGCAGTTTGGACCCGAGGAGGGGGGCTTCACCCCTCCACTTT
CASSLDPRRGASPLHF
>TRBJ2-7|TRBV4-1|.|.
TGCGCCAGCAGCGTTCCCGGGACAGCCGGGGGGGAGCAGTACTTC
CASSVPGTAGGEQYF
>TRBJ2-7|TRBV18|.|.
TGTGCCAGCTCAGTATCCGGGACCCACTACGAGCAGTACTTC
CASSVSGTHYEQYF